This is a list of T cell receptor beta chains from one sample in a study of cytomegalovirus exposure and HLA in healthy donors. This table comes from immunoSEQ multiplex PCR, and its TCRdb copy is limited to in-frame clones, with some not included. Of approximately 130,000 clones in the sample, approximately 80% were seen once. Sequencing was performed on PBMCs. These receptors all come from a middle-aged woman in good health and CMV-seronegative. The CDR3 runs from the conserved cysteine through the conserved F or W. Fields, in order: V gene, D gene, J gene, clone size, CDR3 DNA, CDR3 protein. A D gene is named only where the DNA matches it firmly. Only some rows state a clone size, as once, few, many or a class for expanded clones.

V: TRBV5-1; D: TRBD1; J: TRBJ1-1; size: NA; DNA: TGCGCCAGCAGCTTATTGACAGGGGGCTTGAACACTGAAGCTTTCTTT; CDR3: CASSLLTGGLNTEAFF
V: TRBV28; D: TRBD1; J: TRBJ1-3; size: NA; DNA: TGTGCCAGCAGTAACAGACAGGGGGCCGGCTCTGGAAACACCATATATTTT; CDR3: CASSNRQGAGSGNTIYF
V: TRBV9; D: NA; J: TRBJ1-1; size: NA; DNA: TGTGCCAGCAGCGCGACAGGGAACACTGAAGCTTTCTTT; CDR3: CASSATGNTEAFF
V: TRBV5-1; D: TRBD2; J: TRBJ2-3; size: NA; DNA: TGCGCCAGCAGCGTGACTAGCGGGAGGGCCAGGGATACGCAGTATTTT; CDR3: CASSVTSGRARDTQYF
V: TRBV23-1; D: NA; J: TRBJ2-5; size: NA; DNA: TGCGCCAGCAGTCCCTATTACAGGGATCCCCAAGAGACCCAGTACTTC; CDR3: CASSPYYRDPQETQYF
V: TRBV19; D: TRBD1; J: TRBJ1-2; size: NA; DNA: TGTGCCAGTAGCACGGGACAGCTCTATGGCTACACCTTC; CDR3: CASSTGQLYGYTF
V: TRBV5-8; D: NA; J: TRBJ2-1; size: NA; DNA: TGTGCCAGCAGCTCAGGGATTGCCTACAATGAGCAGTTCTTC; CDR3: CASSSGIAYNEQFF
V: TRBV13; D: TRBD1; J: TRBJ1-1; size: NA; DNA: TGTGCCAGCAGCCCCAGCCGACGGACAGGGCACCTTATGAACACTGAAGCTTTCTTT; CDR3: CASSPSRRTGHLMNTEAFF
V: TRBV5-1; D: NA; J: TRBJ1-3; size: few; DNA: TGCGCCAGCAGCCCTAGCCGGGGGGGGTCTGGAAACACCATATATTTT; CDR3: CASSPSRGGSGNTIYF
V: TRBV7-9; D: NA; J: TRBJ2-7; size: NA; DNA: TGTGCCAGCAGCTTTGCCGGGAAGACATCTCCCTACGAGCAGTACTTC; CDR3: CASSFAGKTSPYEQYF
V: TRBV7-9; D: NA; J: TRBJ1-3; size: NA; DNA: TGTGCCAGCAGCTTAGGGACATACAACGAAGGAAACACCATATATTTT; CDR3: CASSLGTYNEGNTIYF
V: TRBV5-1; D: TRBD1; J: TRBJ1-4; size: once; DNA: TGCGCCAGCAGCTCGACAGGGATTTTTGAAAAACTGTTTTTT; CDR3: CASSSTGIFEKLFF
V: TRBV2; D: TRBD1; J: TRBJ2-7; size: NA; DNA: TGTGCCAGTCAAACGGCCCGGACAGGGGCTGAGTACTTC; CDR3: CASQTARTGAEYF
V: TRBV4-3; D: TRBD1; J: TRBJ2-5; size: NA; DNA: TGCGCCAGCAGCCAAGATTACGGGACAGCTAGGAGGGAGACCCAGTACTTC; CDR3: CASSQDYGTARRETQYF
V: TRBV30; D: NA; J: TRBJ1-1; size: few; DNA: TGTGCCTGGAGTTCCAACCTCGGGACTGAAGCTTTCTTT; CDR3: CAWSSNLGTEAFF
V: TRBV10-3; D: TRBD2; J: TRBJ2-1; size: NA; DNA: TGTGCCATCAGTGAGTCGGGCGGGCTAGCGGGCTACAATGAGCAGTTCTTC; CDR3: CAISESGGLAGYNEQFF
V: TRBV30; D: TRBD2; J: TRBJ2-1; size: NA; DNA: TGTGCCTGGCTTGGGACTAGCAGCTCCTACAATGAGCAGTTCTTC; CDR3: CAWLGTSSSYNEQFF
V: TRBV7-9; D: TRBD2; J: TRBJ2-7; size: few; DNA: TGTGCCAGCGGGGGGGGTGCCGGGCTCAACGAGCAGTACTTC; CDR3: CASGGGAGLNEQYF
V: TRBV30; D: NA; J: TRBJ2-1; size: NA; DNA: TGTGCCTGGAGTGCCGCGAGTGAGCAGTTCTTC; CDR3: CAWSAASEQFF
V: TRBV13; D: NA; J: TRBJ2-2; size: NA; DNA: TGTGCCAGCAGCTTTGCCCTCCATGGGGGGAGAGGGAACGGGGAGCTGTTTTTT; CDR3: CASSFALHGGRGNGELFF